This T cell receptor (beta chain) originates from a study of T cell changes during pregnancy in multiple sclerosis. Trimming cost V 5 bases and J 4 bases, with 5 bases left between them. CDR3 size: 11 residues. Germline V CDR1 and CDR2: MNHEY, SVGAGI. TCRdb keeps only in-frame clones here, not all; method: immunoSEQ multiplex PCR. This table has roughly 42,000 clones, about 85% appearing once. This specimen was CD4+ T cells from peripheral blood mononuclear cells, taken in the second trimester of pregnancy. The receptor comes from a female donor with multiple sclerosis, enrolled in a pregnancy study. The chain recombines TRBV6-5 with TRBJ1-1; D is unclear. This CDR3 is CASSGLTEAFF. For the CDR3, the DNA is TGTGCCAGCAGTGGACTCACTGAAGCTTTCTTT.